The rows below give T cell receptor beta chains drawn from one sample of a study of control samples from healthy donors and cancer patients. Here immunoSEQ multiplex PCR was the method, and the copy in TCRdb shows in-frame clones only, minus some. The sample carries about 86,000 clones, about 92% recorded once. Input material: blood. The source is a woman in her twenties or thirties in good health. CDR3s include the opening cysteine and the closing phenylalanine or tryptophan. D genes are given only for firm matches. Some rows mark clone size as missing; the rest say once, few, many or name a class of expanded clone.

d_call cdr3_length clone_size j_call v_call cdr3_nt cdr3_aa
TRBD1 15 . TRBJ1-2 TRBV19 TGTGCCAGTAACCCCGGACAGGGACCCACCTATGGCTACACCTTC CASNPGQGPTYGYTF
. 15 . TRBJ2-7 TRBV15 TGTGCCACCAGCAGAGGTCACAGCAGCTCCTACGAGCAGTACTTC CATSRGHSSSYEQYF
. 14 . TRBJ1-2 TRBV6-5 TGTGCCAGCAGTTACTCGGCAGGCAACTATGGCTACACCTTC CASSYSAGNYGYTF
. 13 . TRBJ1-2 TRBV4-1 TGCGCCAGCAGGAGGACCGAAAACTATGGCTACACCTTC CASRRTENYGYTF
TRBD1 16 few TRBJ1-4 TRBV19 TGTGCCAGTAGTGACCAATCCGGGACAGGACCTGAAAAACTGTTTTTT CASSDQSGTGPEKLFF
. 13 . TRBJ1-3 TRBV5-1 TGCGCCAGCAGCATCGACGCCGGAAACACCATATATTTT CASSIDAGNTIYF
. 16 . TRBJ1-3 TRBV5-1 TGCGCCAGCAGCTTGGGACAGTTAAGCTCTGGAAACACCATATATTTT CASSLGQLSSGNTIYF
. 15 . TRBJ1-3 TRBV11-3 TGTGCCAGCAGCCCGCGGGATTTCACTGGAAACACCATATATTTT CASSPRDFTGNTIYF
. 16 . TRBJ2-3 TRBV5-1 TGCGCCAGCAGCCCCCCGGGTAGCGGAAGCACAGATACGCAGTATTTT CASSPPGSGSTDTQYF
TRBD2 15 . TRBJ2-7 TRBV7-8 TGTGCCAGCAGCTCGATGGGACTAGCGGGAGGAGAGCAGTACTTC CASSSMGLAGGEQYF
TRBD2 13 . TRBJ2-5 TRBV12-3/TRBV12-4 TGTGCCAGCAGGCGGGGACTAGAAGAGACCCAGTACTTC CASRRGLEETQYF
. 14 . TRBJ1-2 TRBV28 TGTGCCAGCAGTTTAGAGACTCAGAACTATGGCTACACCTTC CASSLETQNYGYTF
. 15 few TRBJ1-1 TRBV5-1 TGCGCCAGCAGCCCCTGGGACTTCATGAACACTGAAGCTTTCTTT CASSPWDFMNTEAFF
TRBD2 16 once TRBJ2-7 TRBV7-2 TGTGCCAGCAGCTTTTCAAGTAGCGGGGGCTCCTACGAGCAGTACTTC CASSFSSSGGSYEQYF
TRBD1 13 . TRBJ1-4 TRBV5-6 TGTGCCAGCAGCCGGGGACAGAATGAAAAACTGTTTTTT CASSRGQNEKLFF
TRBD1 13 . TRBJ1-1 TRBV30 TGTGCCTGGAGTGGGGGACAGGGGACTGAAGCTTTCTTT CAWSGGQGTEAFF
TRBD1 13 . TRBJ1-6 TRBV28 TGTGCCAGAGAGGACAGGGGGAATTCACCCCTCCACTTT CAREDRGNSPLHF
. 11 . TRBJ2-3 TRBV6-4 TGTGCCAGCAGGGTGGGAGATACGCAGTATTTT CASRVGDTQYF
. 15 . TRBJ2-3 TRBV19 TGTGCCAGTAGCGGGGACGAACTGAGGACAGATACGCAGTATTTT CASSGDELRTDTQYF
. 13 . TRBJ1-1 TRBV21-1 TGTGCCAGCAACGACGGACTCACGGGGGAAGCTTTCTTT CASNDGLTGEAFF
. 18 . TRBJ2-7 TRBV5-1 TGCGCCAGCAGCTTGTCTCTGTCGGGGTGGGGGACCTCCTACGAGCAGTACTTC CASSLSLSGWGTSYEQYF
. 12 . TRBJ1-2 TRBV9 TGTGCCAGCAGCGCTTGGCACTATGGCTACACCTTC CASSAWHYGYTF
. 14 . TRBJ2-3 TRBV5-6 TGTGCCAGCAGCCCAGGTCCTAGGCCAGATACGCAGTATTTT CASSPGPRPDTQYF
. 16 . TRBJ2-2 TRBV5-1 TGCGCCAGCAGCTTATGGGAGGGGGCTTTCACCGGGGAGCTGTTTTTT CASSLWEGAFTGELFF
. 14 . TRBJ1-2 TRBV25-1 TGTGCCAGCAGTGAACTCCAATTGGGCTATGGCTACACCTTC CASSELQLGYGYTF
. 12 . TRBJ2-1 TRBV10-2 TGCGCCAGCAGTGAGGGTAGGCGGGAGCAGTTCTTC CASSEGRREQFF
TRBD1 15 . TRBJ1-4 TRBV3-1/TRBV3-2 TGTGCCAGCAGCCGCGTACAGGGGGGGAATGAAAAACTGTTTTTT CASSRVQGGNEKLFF
. 12 . TRBJ1-1 TRBV13 TGTGCCAGCAGCTCTAGCGGCAGGGGAGCTTTCTTT CASSSSGRGAFF
. 14 . TRBJ2-3 TRBV5-1 TGCGCCAGCAGCTATAGACAAGAAGGGGATACGCAGTATTTT CASSYRQEGDTQYF